This TCR beta chain appears in the sequencing data of a study of shared clonotypes between healthy human individuals. General study findings and limits: The low donor count limited represented genetic and exposure-history diversity. Researchers found naive subsets generally carried larger estimated richness than memory subsets. Some clonotypes were shared by all four sorted-subset donors, while others were not shared. The non-shared ones had lower generation probabilities than the shared ones.

V was pared by 6 bases and J by 7 bases, with 11 bases of the junction left unmatched. This CDR3 contains 15 residues. Germline V lookup: CDR1 SNHLY, CDR2 FYNNEI. The data were produced by immunoSEQ multiplex PCR, yet TCRdb's version contains in-frame clones alone and is incomplete. This sample has hundreds of thousands of clones, with 74% found just once. Division of CD4+ cells produced a CD45RA+ naive subset and a CD45RA-negative memory subset. For this clone: Its antigen is still unknown.

This sequence originates from a woman between 25 and 40 years old in good health. The sequenced material came from memory CD4+ T cells sorted from blood. Documented subset: CD45RA-negative fraction. The V and J genes are TRBV2 and TRBJ2-3; 9 bases are shared with TRBD1. CDR3 sequence: CASSVSSGTGNTQYF. The CDR3 nucleotides read TGTGCCAGCAGCGTCAGCTCCGGGACAGGGAATACGCAGTATTTT.